This T cell receptor beta chain was sequenced for a study of shared clonotypes between healthy human individuals (dated by TCRdb to the early 2020s). Looking at the study overall: A couple of women and a few men aged 18 to 49 years were included in the cohort. To estimate repertoire size and how much clonotypes are shared between individuals, the study performed deep sequencing of blood TCR repertoires from a few healthy adults. Different laboratories and diverse techniques were used to prepare libraries and sequence TCR repertoires, to increase sequencing depth and limit assay-specific biases. Each donor's leukapheresis produced roughly between roughly 0.85 and 9.5 billion PBMCs.

Donors were healthy HIV-negative adults with no recently reported acute infections or vaccinations. Every donor was a Caucasian adult residing in Nashville, Tennessee, USA. For unsorted samples, around 90 million PBMCs were counted, and genomic DNA was extracted using the QIAamp DNA Blood Mini kit. Blood was obtained by leukapheresis, after which PBMCs were separated by Ficoll-Histopaque density gradient centrifugation and cryopreserved in liquid nitrogen vapor phase. The germline V gene specifies SNHLY as CDR1 and FYNNEI as CDR2. The trim is 5 bases for V and 6 bases for J, with a gap of 16 bases between the germline ends. From its cysteine to its phenylalanine, the CDR3 spans 15 amino acids. Left in the record is the CDR3 DNA by itself, 45 bases read in frame from the first base. Notes on this clone: It has no known antigen specificity. A far larger clone is off by one base, so a read error is likely.

What the work shows at the level of the full study, not this receptor alone: Because the study included only a small number of donors, the genetic and exposure-history diversity represented was limited. Only blood was sampled, and tissue TCR repertoires likely differ from those in blood. Pairwise subsampling led to the expectation that sequencing depth would affect the degree of clonotype sharing among donors.

Using the deep immunoSEQ assay, multiplex PCR amplified TCR CDR3 regions from genomic DNA. For each cell subset, the extracted genomic DNA was distributed evenly across all wells of several immunoSEQ 96-well plates, and each plate served as one replicate. For unsorted PBMC, approximately 300 ng of genomic DNA, equivalent to around 33,000 T cell genomes, went into each replicate PCR. Unsorted PBMC genomic DNA was sequenced across ten immunoSEQ deep assay plates. Purified libraries were quantified with a Qubit 3.0 fluorometer, sized on a Bioanalyzer 2100, and re-quantified with the KAPA Library Quantification kit. Each immunoSEQ 96-well plate was sequenced on its own single-read 150-cycle Illumina NextSeq 550 flow cell. The original methods were these. Because only junctional sequences without quality scores were contained in the immunoSEQ output, filtering matching that applied to full-length reads could not be performed. To assign V/J genes and CDR3, sequences were annotated using PyIR, a Python wrapper for IgBLAST v1.9, with IMGT germline references. Reads were removed for weak V/J assignments (E-value above 1e-6), missing CDR3, stop codons, out-of-frame junctions, or ambiguous translated residues. V3J clonotypes were defined by identical inferred V gene, J gene, and CDR3 amino acid sequence. To compute the percentage overlap between repertoires, the number of shared unique clonotypes was divided by the size of the smaller repertoire. RTK rarefaction, the Chao1 estimator, and Recon v2.1 estimates of unobserved clonotypes were used to assess repertoire richness. The clones in this table, taken by TCRdb from immuneACCESS, are in-frame only. Not every clone is retained; where verified, under half of the shortfall comes from an unresolved V gene, and the cause of the rest is unknown. V and J calls and clone size follow that table, whereas D and trimming were derived from the DNA. Counted in this sample were around 500,000 clones; 60% to 85% of them appeared once. The ten largest clones take up roughly 13% of the sample.

The V and J genes are TRBV2 and TRBJ2-2, and the D gene may be TRBD2, 6 bases matching. This receptor was obtained from a woman between 40 and 55 years old in good health. Some clones in this sample may be carry-over from other donors' samples. The sample consisted of PBMCs. The CDR3 is CASSPLAAGAGELFF. The DNA sequence is given as TGTGCCAGCAGTCCACTAGCAGCCGGGGCCGGGGAGCTGTTTTTT. When the CDR3 is completed using the reference TRBV2 and TRBJ2-2 genes on either side, the full variable domain is EPEVTQTPSHQVTQMGQEVILRCVPISNHLYFYWYRQILGQKVEFLVSFYNNEISEKSEIFDDQFSVERPDGSNFTLKIRSTKLEDSAMYFCASSPLAAGAGELFFGEGSRLTVL.